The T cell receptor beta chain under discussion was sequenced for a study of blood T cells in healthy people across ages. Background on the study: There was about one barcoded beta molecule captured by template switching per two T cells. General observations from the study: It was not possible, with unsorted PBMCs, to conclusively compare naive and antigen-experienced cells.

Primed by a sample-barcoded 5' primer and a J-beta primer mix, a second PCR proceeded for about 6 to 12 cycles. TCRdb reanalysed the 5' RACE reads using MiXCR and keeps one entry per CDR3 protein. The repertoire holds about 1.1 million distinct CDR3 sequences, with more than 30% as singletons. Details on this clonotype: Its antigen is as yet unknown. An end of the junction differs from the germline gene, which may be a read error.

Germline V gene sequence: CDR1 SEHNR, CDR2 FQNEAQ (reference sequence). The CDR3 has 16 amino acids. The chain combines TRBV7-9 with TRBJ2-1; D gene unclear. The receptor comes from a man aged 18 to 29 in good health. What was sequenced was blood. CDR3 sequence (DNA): TGTGCCAACAGCCCAGCTCTAACAGTTTCCTACAATGAGCAGTTCTTC. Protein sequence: CANSPALTVSYNEQFF.